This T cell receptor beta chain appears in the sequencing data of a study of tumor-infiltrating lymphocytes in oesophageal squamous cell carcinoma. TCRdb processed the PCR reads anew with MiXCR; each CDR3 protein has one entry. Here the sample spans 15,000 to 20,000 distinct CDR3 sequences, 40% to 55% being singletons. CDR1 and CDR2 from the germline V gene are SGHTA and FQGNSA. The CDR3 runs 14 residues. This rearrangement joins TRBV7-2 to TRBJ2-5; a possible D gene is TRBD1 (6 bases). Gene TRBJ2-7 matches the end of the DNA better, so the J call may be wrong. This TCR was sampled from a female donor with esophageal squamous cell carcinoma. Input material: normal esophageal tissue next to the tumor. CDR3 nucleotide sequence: TGTGCCAGCAATACAGGGCTTAAAAGATACGAGCAGTACTTC. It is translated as CASNTGLKRYEQYF.